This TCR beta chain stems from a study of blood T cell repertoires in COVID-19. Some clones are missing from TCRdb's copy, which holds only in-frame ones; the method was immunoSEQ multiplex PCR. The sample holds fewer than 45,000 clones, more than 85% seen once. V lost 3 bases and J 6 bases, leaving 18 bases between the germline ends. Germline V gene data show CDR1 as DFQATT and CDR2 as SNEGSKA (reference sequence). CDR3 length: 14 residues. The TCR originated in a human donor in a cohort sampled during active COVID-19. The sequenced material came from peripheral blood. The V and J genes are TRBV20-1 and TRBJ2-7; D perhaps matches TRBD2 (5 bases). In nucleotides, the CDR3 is TGCAGTGCTAGTGTGGACCCAGCGGCCGGCGAGCAGTACTTC. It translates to CSASVDPAAGEQYF.